This is a list of T cell receptor beta chains from one sample in a study of blood T cell repertoires in COVID-19. Sequenced by immunoSEQ multiplex PCR; TCRdb stores in-frame clones only, minus some. The data hold a few hundred thousand clones, with 65% to 90% observed a single time. The sequencing sample was made of peripheral blood. The origin of the receptors is a man in his fifties or sixties with active or convalescent COVID-19. Each CDR3 is given with its conserved first and last residue. D genes are given only for firm matches. The size of a clone is reported for some rows only, either as once, few or many, or as a class for expanded clones.

D gene: .; J gene: TRBJ2-7; clone size: .; V gene: TRBV5-4; CDR3 protein: CASSLDLSYEQYF; CDR3 DNA: TGTGCCAGCAGCTTAGACTTATCCTACGAGCAGTACTTC
D gene: .; J gene: TRBJ2-2; clone size: .; V gene: TRBV29-1; CDR3 protein: CSSYRATGELFF; CDR3 DNA: TGCAGCTCTTACAGGGCCACCGGGGAGTTGTTTTTT
D gene: .; J gene: TRBJ1-1; clone size: .; V gene: TRBV7-3; CDR3 protein: CASSRVLDTEAFF; CDR3 DNA: TGTGCCAGCAGCCGAGTGCTAGACACTGAAGCTTTCTTT
D gene: .; J gene: TRBJ1-6; clone size: few; V gene: TRBV11-2; CDR3 protein: CASSPGQINSPLHF; CDR3 DNA: TGTGCCAGCAGCCCGGGACAAATAAATTCACCCCTCCACTTT
D gene: .; J gene: TRBJ1-1; clone size: .; V gene: TRBV7-9; CDR3 protein: CASSPGQGITEAFF; CDR3 DNA: TGTGCCAGCAGCCCGGGGCAGGGGATAACTGAAGCTTTCTTT
D gene: TRBD2; J gene: TRBJ2-1; clone size: .; V gene: TRBV24-1; CDR3 protein: CATSGREGSNEQFF; CDR3 DNA: TGTGCCACCAGTGGGCGGGAGGGAAGCAATGAGCAGTTCTTC
D gene: TRBD2; J gene: TRBJ2-3; clone size: .; V gene: TRBV6-5; CDR3 protein: CASSFEREGLGTQYF; CDR3 DNA: TGTGCCAGCAGTTTCGAGCGGGAGGGATTGGGTACGCAGTATTTT
D gene: .; J gene: TRBJ2-6; clone size: .; V gene: TRBV29-1; CDR3 protein: CSVLKDSKTGANVLTF; CDR3 DNA: TGCAGCGTTCTGAAGGACAGTAAAACTGGGGCCAACGTCCTGACTTTC
D gene: .; J gene: TRBJ1-3; clone size: .; V gene: TRBV5-6; CDR3 protein: CASSLTHWGDTIYF; CDR3 DNA: TGTGCCAGCAGCCTCACGCACTGGGGAGACACCATATATTTT
D gene: .; J gene: TRBJ1-3; clone size: .; V gene: TRBV11-3; CDR3 protein: CASSDYSGNTIYF; CDR3 DNA: TGTGCCAGCAGCGACTACTCTGGAAACACCATATATTTT
D gene: .; J gene: TRBJ2-7; clone size: many; V gene: TRBV4-1; CDR3 protein: CASSQQLDNLYEQYF; CDR3 DNA: TGCGCCAGCAGCCAACAGTTGGACAACCTTTACGAGCAGTACTTC
D gene: .; J gene: TRBJ1-5; clone size: few; V gene: TRBV4-1; CDR3 protein: CASSQVGQGLGLEPQHF; CDR3 DNA: TGCGCCAGCAGCCAAGTCGGGCAGGGGTTGGGCCTTGAGCCCCAGCATTTT
D gene: TRBD1; J gene: TRBJ1-1; clone size: .; V gene: TRBV19; CDR3 protein: CASSNKQGTEAFF; CDR3 DNA: TGTGCCAGTAGTAACAAACAGGGGACTGAAGCTTTCTTT
D gene: TRBD1; J gene: TRBJ2-6; clone size: .; V gene: TRBV4-1; CDR3 protein: CASSVQGAPSSSSGANVLTF; CDR3 DNA: TGCGCCAGCAGCGTACAGGGGGCGCCGTCTTCTAGCTCTGGGGCCAACGTCCTGACTTTC
D gene: .; J gene: TRBJ2-7; clone size: few; V gene: TRBV5-1; CDR3 protein: CASSLAVSYEQYF; CDR3 DNA: TGCGCCAGCAGCTTGGCCGTCTCCTACGAGCAGTACTTC
D gene: .; J gene: TRBJ1-5; clone size: .; V gene: TRBV7-8; CDR3 protein: CASSLLGQPQHF; CDR3 DNA: TGTGCCAGCAGCTTACTAGGCCAGCCCCAGCATTTT
D gene: .; J gene: TRBJ1-1; clone size: .; V gene: TRBV7-9; CDR3 protein: CASSFASSEAFF; CDR3 DNA: TGTGCCAGCAGCTTCGCTAGTTCTGAAGCTTTCTTT
D gene: TRBD2; J gene: TRBJ2-5; clone size: .; V gene: TRBV4-1; CDR3 protein: CASSPRLAGGDETQYF; CDR3 DNA: TGCGCCAGCAGCCCCCGGCTAGCGGGAGGGGATGAGACCCAGTACTTC
D gene: TRBD1; J gene: TRBJ2-7; clone size: .; V gene: TRBV28; CDR3 protein: CASSYRDRELYEQYF; CDR3 DNA: TGTGCCAGCAGTTACCGGGACAGGGAGTTATACGAGCAGTACTTC
D gene: .; J gene: TRBJ1-3; clone size: .; V gene: TRBV30; CDR3 protein: CAWSVQGARASGNTIYF; CDR3 DNA: TGTGCCTGGAGTGTACAGGGAGCGAGAGCCTCTGGAAACACCATATATTTT
D gene: .; J gene: TRBJ2-2; clone size: .; V gene: TRBV24-1; CDR3 protein: CATKSSQTNTGELFF; CDR3 DNA: TGTGCCACCAAGTCGTCACAAACCAACACCGGGGAGCTGTTTTTT
D gene: TRBD2; J gene: TRBJ2-7; clone size: few; V gene: TRBV6-5; CDR3 protein: CASSRTGTSIYEQYF; CDR3 DNA: TGTGCCAGCAGCCGCACCGGGACTAGCATCTACGAGCAGTACTTC
D gene: TRBD2; J gene: TRBJ2-1; clone size: .; V gene: TRBV19; CDR3 protein: CASSRGRTSEVNEQFF; CDR3 DNA: TGTGCCAGTAGTAGGGGGAGGACTAGCGAGGTAAATGAGCAGTTCTTC
D gene: .; J gene: TRBJ2-7; clone size: .; V gene: TRBV5-1; CDR3 protein: CASSLTGQGHYEQYF; CDR3 DNA: TGCGCCAGCAGCCTAACGGGGCAGGGACACTACGAGCAGTACTTC